What follows is one T cell receptor (beta chain) and its context. Its antigen is not known. CDR1 and CDR2 (germline): SNHLY, FYNNEI. The CDR3 totals 16 residues. Trimming stripped 6 bases from V and 11 bases from J, with 28 bases between. The data derive from a study of blood T cells in healthy people across ages. Study conclusions and caveats: The long-lived group displayed more naive CD4+ cells, plus higher diversity, than the aged donors did.

The second PCR ran roughly 7 to 12 cycles with a sample-barcoded 5' primer and J-beta primers. TCRdb itself ran the 5' RACE reads through MiXCR, one entry per CDR3 protein. The table records hundreds of thousands of distinct CDR3 sequences, 45% to 65% of them present only once. Sequenced: blood. The genes are TRBV2 and TRBJ2-5; D may be TRBD1 or TRBD2 (6 bases each). The clonotype was recovered from a man aged 55 to 70 in good health. The CDR3 region is CASRLEGGYSYNEQYF. CDR3 coding DNA: TGTGCCAGCAGGCTAGAGGGGGGATACTCCTACAATGAGCAGTACTTC.